The clone carrying this T cell receptor (beta chain) was detected once. Its antigen remains unidentified. The sample is drawn from a study of OX40 agonist ivuxolimab in advanced cancers. Study summary: The patients received ivuxolimab by intravenous route every 2 weeks at 0.01 to 10 mg/kg.

General study findings and limits: Among some nonresponders, normalized T-cell clonal expansion was also low.

Assay used: immunoSEQ multiplex PCR; TCRdb lists only in-frame clones, some missing. Of around 69,000 clones in the sample, around 90% were seen once. The ends were cut back, 3 bases at V and 2 bases at J, with 20 bases in the middle. The CDR3 covers 17 residues. Germline-derived CDR1 and CDR2 are SGHRS and YFSETQ. The source material was CD4+ or CD8+ T cells sorted from blood, sampled in a trial of the OX40 agonist ivuxolimab. The rearrangement joins TRBV5-1 to TRBJ1-1; TRBD1 is a possible D gene (5 bases). The source is an adult with an advanced solid tumor such as melanoma, head and neck, liver or kidney cancer. The CDR3 is CASSWVGTRASNTEAFF. The CDR3 region has the DNA TGCGCCAGCAGCTGGGTCGGGACGCGGGCGTCTAACACTGAAGCTTTCTTT. Combining the CDR3 with reference TRBV5-1 and TRBJ1-1 gives the whole variable domain KAGVTQTPRYLIKTRGQQVTLSCSPISGHRSVSWYQQTPGQGLQFLFEYFSETQRNKGNFPGRFSGRQFSNSRSEMNVSTLELGDSALYLCASSWVGTRASNTEAFFGQGTRLTVV.